Below, 31 T cell receptor beta chains from the same sample are listed, as sequenced in a study of brain T cells in children with intractable seizures. Data came from immunoSEQ multiplex PCR; TCRdb stores just in-frame clones and leaves some out. In the table there are 35,000 to 50,000 clones, approximately 92% of which are singletons. Sequences were derived from peripheral blood, sampled at surgery. Receptors were obtained from a girl aged 2-9 years with tuberous sclerosis and intractable seizures.

The sample holds one count of this clone. This rearrangement joins TRBV5-6 to TRBJ1-4; 8 nucleotides agree with TRBD1. The ends lost 1 base at V and 6 bases at J; junction bases unmatched: 2. This CDR3 spans 14 amino acids. Germline V gene lookup returns CDR1 SGHDT and CDR2 YYEEEE. In DNA, the CDR3 is TGTGCCAGCAGCTTGATACAGGGGGATGAAAAACTGTTTTTT. It codes for CASSLIQGDEKLFF.

This chain links TRBV19 with TRBJ1-2, with D possibly TRBD1 on 6 matching bases. This CDR3 contains 14 residues. The V gene lost 5 bases and the J gene lost 1 base, with 11 bases spanning the gap. Germline lookup yields CDR1 LNHDA and CDR2 SQIVND (reference sequence). Here the CDR3 reads CASSGADSNYGYTF. In DNA, the CDR3 is TGTGCCAGTAGTGGCGCGGACAGTAACTATGGCTACACCTTC.

The sample holds a few counts of this clone. The genes are TRBV5-1 and TRBJ2-7, with D possibly being TRBD1 (6 bases). The CDR3 consists of 12 residues. The germline V gene has CDR1 SGHRS and CDR2 YFSETQ. V was clipped by 4 bases and J by 6 bases, with 11 bases between them. The CDR3 DNA reads as TGCGCCAGCAGCAGTACACAGGGCGAGCAGTACTTC. Its protein is CASSSTQGEQYF.

The V call is TRBV6-5, the J call TRBJ2-7, with 12 bases identical to TRBD2. Germline CDR1 and CDR2: MNHEY and SVGAGI. The CDR3 spans 15 residues. V was clipped by 4 bases and J by 6 bases; unmatched bases: 7. CDR3: CASSFGLAGRSEQYV. The CDR3 bases are TGTGCCAGCAGTTTCGGACTAGCGGGGAGGTCCGAGCAGTACGTC.

This chain connects TRBV6-5 to TRBJ2-2; the D gene is possibly TRBD2 (7 bases). Germline CDR1 MNHEY, CDR2 SVGAGI. With 5 bases removed from V and 7 bases from J, the gap between germline ends came to 17 bases. The CDR3 covers 15 residues. CDR3 nucleotide sequence: TGTGCCAGCAGTCCCACTGAGGGGGGGCTCGGGGAGCTGTTTTTT. This codes for CASSPTEGGLGELFF.

The rearrangement joins TRBV5-1 to TRBJ2-7; no reliable D call. Germline CDR1 SGHRS, CDR2 YFSETQ. The CDR3 is 14 residues long. Trimming shortened V by 0 bases and J by 2 bases, and 9 bases separated the two germline ends. This CDR3 is CASSLVRATYEQYF. The DNA of the CDR3 is TGCGCCAGCAGCTTGGTTCGGGCTACCTACGAGCAGTACTTC.

The genes are TRBV6-1 and TRBJ2-7; D is perhaps TRBD1 or TRBD2 (6 bases each). V shed 2 bases and J shed 0 bases, with 11 bases lying between them. The germline CDR1 and CDR2 sequences are MNHNS and SASEGT. The CDR3 extends over 15 amino acids. CDR3 nucleotide sequence: TGTGCCAGCAGTGAAAGGGGGGCAGCCTCCTACGAGCAGTACGTC. It encodes CASSERGAASYEQYV.

The chain is built from TRBV2 and TRBJ1-2, with D tentatively TRBD1 (6 bases). Germline lookup yields CDR1 SNHLY and CDR2 FYNNEI. Between the trimmed V and J ends, which lost 5 bases and 4 bases, there was a span of 17 bases. CDR3 length: 15 residues. The CDR3 is CASSPKIQGTYGYTF. The CDR3 DNA sequence: TGTGCCAGCAGTCCTAAGATACAGGGTACCTATGGCTACACCTTC.

Here the CDR3 reads CASAGYNQPQHF. In nucleotides, the CDR3 is TGTGCCAGCGCCGGATACAATCAGCCCCAGCATTTT. J is TRBJ1-5 and V is TRBV7-2; the D is unclear. This CDR3 spans 12 amino acids. V lost 8 bases, J lost 3 bases, and 8 bases lay in between. CDR1 is SGHTA, CDR2 FQGNSA, per germline.

The chain joins TRBV6-1 to TRBJ1-5; D is ambiguous. The CDR3 sequence is 14 residues long. Trimming left V 3 bases short and J 4 bases short, with 10 bases between. CDR1 MNHNS and CDR2 SASEGT come from the germline V gene. The CDR3 is CASSESGFNQPQHF. The CDR3 nucleotides read TGTGCCAGCAGTGAGTCCGGGTTTAATCAGCCCCAGCATTTT.

By sample share, this clone is large (0.1 to 1%). V gene TRBV24-1 combines with J gene TRBJ1-1; 9 nucleotides line up with TRBD1. Per germline, CDR1 KGHDR and CDR2 SFDVKD. Germline trimming cut 9 bases from V and 2 bases from J; bases unmatched to any gene: 9. The CDR3 loop spans 15 amino acids. The CDR3 reads CATASGTGSNTEAFF. DNA for the CDR3: TGTGCCACCGCCTCCGGGACAGGGAGCAACACTGAAGCTTTCTTT.

CDR3 in DNA: TGTGCCAGCAGTTACTCGTGGCAGGGTGTTGGCAATGAGCAGTTCTTC. This sequence encodes CASSYSWQGVGNEQFF. The rearrangement uses TRBV6-5 and TRBJ2-1; TRBD1 might be the D (5 bases). The CDR3 spans 16 residues. The germline V gene encodes CDR1 MNHEY and CDR2 SVGAGI. The V end lost 0 bases, the J end lost 6 bases, and 15 bases lay between the germline ends.

The chain carries TRBV25-1 and TRBJ2-5; D might be TRBD1 (5 bases). Germline CDR1 reads MGHDK; CDR2 reads SYGVNS. The CDR3 has 15 residues. Between the trimmed V and J ends, which lost 4 bases and 0 bases, there was a span of 12 bases. The CDR3 coding sequence is TGTGCCAGCAGTGTAGACAGATGGTACCAAGAGACCCAGTACTTC. As protein: CASSVDRWYQETQYF.

The chain employs TRBV2 and TRBJ2-2, with D unclear. Germline V lookup: CDR1 SNHLY, CDR2 FYNNEI. This CDR3 contains 11 residues. Trimming pared 3 bases from V and 8 bases from J, leaving 4 bases between. For the CDR3, the DNA is TGTGCCAGCAGTGACGGGGGGGAGCTGTTTTTT. Encoded protein: CASSDGGELFF.

V is TRBV20-1 and J is TRBJ1-2; D is uncertain. Deletions cut 3 bases from V and 2 bases from J, with 7 bases between. Germline lookup yields CDR1 DFQATT and CDR2 SNEGSKA (reference sequence). CDR3 length: 12 residues. CDR3 region: CSASPGNYGYTF. CDR3 nucleotides: TGCAGTGCTAGTCCCGGGAACTATGGCTACACCTTC.

The chain joins TRBV12-3 or TRBV12-4 to TRBJ1-5; D is uncertain. The germline V and J ends were trimmed by 1 base and 4 bases, with 5 bases remaining between them. The CDR3 extends over 13 amino acids. The CDR3 coding sequence is TGTGCCAGCAGTTTAGAACTTAATCAGCCCCAGCATTTT. This codes for CASSLELNQPQHF.

This CDR3 reads CASSIAGYDEQYF. The CDR3 DNA follows: TGTGCCAGTAGTATTGCAGGATACGACGAGCAGTACTTC. The chain carries TRBV19 and TRBJ2-7; D call uncertain. The germline V gene has CDR1 LNHDA and CDR2 SQIVND (reference sequence). V lost 3 bases, J lost 5 bases, and 11 bases lay in between. CDR3 length: 13 residues. The full variable domain, rest sourced from reference TRBV19 and TRBJ2-7, is DGGITQSPKYLFRKEGQNVTLSCEQNLNHDAMYWYRQDPGQGLRLIYYSQIVNDFQKGDIAEGYSVSREKKESFPLTVTSAQKNPTAFYLCASSIAGYDEQYFGPGTRLTVT.

The CDR3 loop reads CASSLVYAGSNYGYTF. The CDR3 DNA is TGTGCCAGCAGCTTGGTATATGCAGGCAGTAACTATGGCTACACCTTC. The V and J genes are TRBV5-4 and TRBJ1-2; D gene unclear. Germline V gives CDR1 SGHNT, CDR2 YYREEE (reference sequence). V was cut by 0 bases and J by 1 base, with 13 bases left in between. The length of the CDR3 is 16 residues.

The chain combines TRBV2 with TRBJ2-7, with unresolved D. CDR1 is SNHLY and CDR2 is FYNNEI in the germline V gene. The germline V and J ends were trimmed by 1 base and 4 bases, with 11 bases remaining between them. CDR3 length equals 14 residues. For the CDR3, the DNA is TGTGCCAGCAGTGAAGGTCCCAATGTGTACGAGCAGTACGTC. It encodes CASSEGPNVYEQYV.

The chain has TRBV7-8 and TRBJ2-7; maybe TRBD2 (5 bases). The CDR3 runs to 14 residues. V was cut by 5 bases and J by 3 bases, with 14 bases left in between. Per the germline V gene, CDR1 is SGHVS and CDR2 is FQNEAQ. The CDR3 loop is CASSARPGYYEQYV. The CDR3 DNA sequence: TGTGCCAGCAGCGCCCGACCGGGGTACTACGAGCAGTACGTC.

This sequence joins TRBV10-2 and TRBJ1-2; TRBD1 is a possible D gene (5 bases). Germline values: CDR1 WSHSY, CDR2 SAAADI. Trimming pared 6 bases from V and 8 bases from J, leaving 19 bases between. This CDR3 spans 14 amino acids. The CDR3 reads CASRGSSAGEGYTF. The CDR3 DNA reads as TGCGCCAGCAGGGGGAGCTCCGCGGGGGAAGGCTACACCTTC.

This clone showed up just a few times. This chain uses TRBV7-9 with TRBJ2-5; D might be TRBD2 (6 bases). Between the trimmed V and J ends, which lost 2 bases and 5 bases, there was a span of 12 bases. Germline V gives CDR1 SEHNR, CDR2 FQNEAQ (reference sequence). The CDR3 covers 14 residues. CDR3 protein: CASSLSTGGETQYF. CDR3 coding DNA: TGTGCCAGCAGCTTATCGACCGGGGGTGAGACCCAGTACTTC. The entire variable domain, with the rest obtained from reference TRBV7-9 and TRBJ2-5, is as follows: DTGVSQNPRHKITKRGQNVTFRCDPISEHNRLYWYRQTLGQGPEFLTYFQNEAQLEKSRLLSDRFSAERPKGSFSTLEIQRTEQGDSAMYLCASSLSTGGETQYFGPGTRLLVL.

The V gene is TRBV3-1 (or the pseudogene TRBV3-2), the J gene TRBJ1-6, with TRBD1 as a possible D gene (6 bases). There are 15 residues in the CDR3. V was clipped by 0 bases and J by 7 bases, with 10 bases between them. Germline assignment: CDR1 LGHDT and CDR2 YNNKEL (reference sequence). This chain's CDR3 is CASSQDGGGNSPLHF. In DNA form, the CDR3 reads TGTGCCAGCAGCCAAGATGGGGGCGGGAATTCACCCCTCCACTTT.

This chain uses TRBV12-3 or TRBV12-4 with TRBJ2-1; 8 bases are shared with TRBD1. This CDR3 spans 13 amino acids. Trimming removed 6 bases from V and 5 bases from J; junction bases left unmatched: 3. In DNA, the CDR3 is TGTGCCAGCAGACGACAGGGGCACAATGAGCAGTTCTTC. It translates to CASRRQGHNEQFF.

The chain carries TRBV27 and TRBJ2-3; perhaps D is TRBD1 or TRBD2 (6 bases each). V was shortened by 6 bases and J by 8 bases, with 21 bases between the two germline ends. The CDR3 extends over 15 amino acids. Germline V lookup: CDR1 MNHEY, CDR2 SMNVEV (reference sequence). As DNA, the CDR3 is TGTGCCAGCAGATTTACCGGGCTGGAGGGGGGTACGCAGTATTTT. It translates to CASRFTGLEGGTQYF.

J is TRBJ1-5 and V is TRBV24-1; D unclear. V shed 4 bases and J shed 9 bases, with 6 bases lying between them. Germline CDR1 is KGHDR and CDR2 is SFDVKD. This CDR3 comprises 11 residues. The CDR3, as DNA: TGTGCCACCAGTGACCTCGGGCCCCAGCATTTT. Protein sequence: CATSDLGPQHF.

The chain recombines TRBV29-1 with TRBJ2-3, with D perhaps matching TRBD1 or TRBD2 (5 bases each). The CDR3 consists of 11 residues. The germline CDR1 and CDR2 sequences are SQVTM and ANQGSEA. V lost 7 bases, J lost 7 bases, and 12 bases lay in between. CDR3 sequence reads: CSGHWGNTQYF. Here the CDR3 DNA reads TGCAGCGGTCATTGGGGGAATACGCAGTATTTT.

CDR3: CASSPRSGGASSYNEQFF. CDR3 bases: TGTGCCAGCTCACCACGTAGCGGGGGAGCTAGCTCCTACAATGAGCAGTTCTTC. The chain joins TRBV18 to TRBJ2-1, with TRBD2 matching over 9 bases. V dropped 1 base and J dropped 0; count of bases not matched to a gene: 7. Germline values: CDR1 KGHSH, CDR2 LQKENI. The CDR3 covers 18 residues.

This chain uses TRBV4-1 with TRBJ1-1; D not resolved. The germline V and J ends were trimmed by 0 bases and 0 bases, with 5 bases remaining between them. The germline V gene has CDR1 MGHRA and CDR2 YSYEKL. The CDR3 extends over 14 amino acids. The CDR3: CASSQDRVNTEAFF. CDR3 DNA sequence: TGCGCCAGCAGCCAAGATCGAGTGAACACTGAAGCTTTCTTT.

The rearrangement joins TRBV11-2 to TRBJ1-4, with a weak D call TRBD1 (6 bases). CDR1 is SGHAT, CDR2 FQNNGV, per germline. CDR3 length equals 15 residues. The V end lost 5 bases, the J end lost 8 bases, and 18 bases lay between the germline ends. The CDR3 is CASSPSTGGREKLFF. For the CDR3, the DNA is TGTGCCAGCAGCCCATCGACAGGTGGTCGAGAAAAACTGTTTTTT.

The chain has TRBV11-2 and TRBJ2-2, with D uncertain. Trimming removed 2 bases from V and 6 bases from J, with 13 bases in between. This CDR3 contains 15 residues. Germline values: CDR1 SGHAT, CDR2 FQNNGV. The CDR3 spells CASSLISPSAGELFF. CDR3 in DNA: TGTGCCAGCAGCTTAATCTCTCCTTCGGCCGGGGAGCTGTTTTTT.